These 19 T cell receptor beta chains originate from one sample sequenced in a study of blood T cell repertoires in COVID-19. Only in-frame clones appear in the TCRdb table, and some are missing; sequencing was by immunoSEQ multiplex PCR. The data show approximately 250,000 clones, with about 91% seen just once and 1% to 1.5% held by the top ten. Sample: PBMCs or T cells enriched from blood (not recorded which). The receptor source for this set is a woman aged 40-49 years with acute COVID-19.

This chain connects TRBV7-2 to TRBJ2-1; 9 bases agree with TRBD2. CDR3 length equals 11 residues. Trimming cost V 3 bases and J 16 bases; bases outside gene matches: 4. Per germline, CDR1 SGHTA and CDR2 FQGNSA. The DNA of the CDR3 is TGTGCCAGCAGCTTTAGCGGGAGACGCTTCTTC. It specifies CASSFSGRRFF. Full variable domain (missing parts from reference TRBV7-2 and TRBJ2-1): GAGVSQSPSNKVTEKGKDVELRCDPISGHTALYWYRQSLGQGLEFLIYFQGNSAPDKSGLPSDRFSAERTGGSVSTLTIQRTQQEDSAVYLCASSFSGRRFFGPGTRLTVL.

The V gene is TRBV24-1, the J gene TRBJ1-5, with D tentatively TRBD1 (6 bases). The V gene lost 8 bases and the J gene lost 2 bases, with 12 bases spanning the gap. This CDR3 has 14 residues. Germline-derived CDR1 and CDR2 are KGHDR and SFDVKD. CDR3 sequence (DNA): TGTGCCACCAAAAAACAGGGTTGCAATCAGCCCCAGCATTTT. It translates to CATKKQGCNQPQHF.

CDR3 protein: CASSTDRGPTEAFF. CDR3 sequence (DNA): TGTGCCAGCAGCACCGACAGGGGCCCCACTGAAGCTTTCTTT. The chain couples TRBV13 to TRBJ1-1; 8 bases map to TRBD1. V trimming: 5 bases; J trimming: 4 bases; junction bases outside the gene matches: 6. The CDR3 is 14 amino acids. Per the germline V gene, CDR1 is PRHDT and CDR2 is FYEKMQ (reference sequence).

V and J are TRBV24-1 and TRBJ1-1, with D possibly matching TRBD1 (6 bases). The CDR3 is 15 amino acids. Germline V CDR1 and CDR2: KGHDR, SFDVKD. Trimming cost V 2 bases and J 4 bases, with 13 bases left between them. Here the CDR3 DNA reads TGTGCCACCAGTGATTCACAGGGTTTGCGCACTGAAGCTTTCTTT. Translating gives CATSDSQGLRTEAFF.

The rearrangement uses TRBV27 and TRBJ2-5, with a possible D match to TRBD1 (6 bases). CDR3 length equals 15 residues. Germline V lookup: CDR1 MNHEY, CDR2 SMNVEV (reference sequence). With 5 bases removed from V and 5 bases from J, the gap between germline ends came to 18 bases. The CDR3 nucleotides are TGTGCCAGCAGTGAAACAGGGAACCCTGGGGAGACCCAGTACTTC. It specifies CASSETGNPGETQYF.

The CDR3 is CASSLAGTDTQYF. The CDR3 nucleotides are TGTGCCAGCAGTCTAGCGGGAACAGATACGCAGTATTTT. V and J are TRBV27 and TRBJ2-3; TRBD2 agrees at 9 bases. The V gene's germline CDR1 is MNHEY and CDR2 SMNVEV (reference sequence). The CDR3 runs 13 residues. J was trimmed by 3 bases and V by 5 bases; bases with no gene match: 0.

J is TRBJ2-7 and V is TRBV5-5; 9 nucleotides match TRBD1. The ends lost 4 bases at V and 6 bases at J; junction bases unmatched: 5. Germline CDR1 is SGHKS and CDR2 is YYEKEE (reference sequence). There are 13 residues in the CDR3. CDR3 loop: CASSHGTGFEQYV. The DNA of the CDR3 is TGTGCCAGCAGCCACGGGACAGGGTTCGAGCAGTACGTC.

V is TRBV5-1 and J is TRBJ1-4; D might be TRBD1 (6 bases). Germline values: CDR1 SGHRS, CDR2 YFSETQ. With 2 bases removed from V and 3 bases from J, the gap between germline ends came to 8 bases. The CDR3 spans 14 residues. The CDR3 region has the DNA TGCGCCAGCAGCTTCAGGGGCCCTAATGAAAAACTGTTTTTT. Encoded protein: CASSFRGPNEKLFF.

This clone was seen once. The chain has TRBV9 and TRBJ2-1; a weak D match, TRBD2 (5 bases). The V end lost 0 bases, the J end lost 0 bases, and 10 bases lay between the germline ends. The CDR3 has 16 amino acids. Germline loops: CDR1 SGDLS, CDR2 YYNGEE. The CDR3 DNA is TGTGCCAGCAGCGTAGAAGGAGCGGTCTCCTACAATGAGCAGTTCTTC. This codes for CASSVEGAVSYNEQFF.

The chain recombines TRBV7-2 with TRBJ1-5; TRBD1 is a possible D gene (6 bases). Germline values: CDR1 SGHTA, CDR2 FQGNSA. The CDR3 runs 16 residues. Trimming took 6 bases from V and 0 from J, leaving 15 bases between them. The CDR3 sequence: CASSPRQADSNQPQHF. In DNA, the CDR3 is TGTGCCAGCAGTCCCCGACAGGCGGATAGCAATCAGCCCCAGCATTTT.

CDR3 amino acids: CASSVDQGVGTEAFF. CDR3 nucleotide sequence: TGTGCCAGCAGCGTAGATCAGGGGGTGGGAACTGAAGCTTTCTTT. J is TRBJ1-1 and V is TRBV9; 7 bases match TRBD1. The CDR3 sequence is 15 residues long. Germline V gene sequence: CDR1 SGDLS, CDR2 YYNGEE. V trimming: 0 bases; J trimming: 5 bases; junction bases outside the gene matches: 7.

About this clone: Other nucleotide sequences from this sample produce the same CDR3. This chain joins TRBV10-2 and TRBJ1-5, with 11 bases that match TRBD1. This CDR3 has 15 amino acids. With 5 bases clipped from V and 4 bases from J, the junction kept 4 bases outside the gene matches. Germline lookup yields CDR1 WSHSY and CDR2 SAAADI. The CDR3 sequence is CASSTGTGGNQPQHF. For the CDR3, the DNA is TGCGCCAGCAGTACCGGGACAGGGGGTAATCAGCCCCAGCATTTT.

The rearrangement links TRBV28 to TRBJ1-5; D is unresolved. The germline V gene has CDR1 MDHEN and CDR2 SYDVKM. The CDR3 consists of 15 residues. V lost 6 bases to trimming and J lost 4 bases, with 16 bases between them. In DNA form, the CDR3 reads TGTGCCAGCAGCCCCGACAAGGAAAATAATCAGCCCCAGCATTTT. Its protein is CASSPDKENNQPQHF.

V and J are TRBV4-1 and TRBJ1-5; 8 bases are a match to TRBD1. Germline CDR1 is MGHRA and CDR2 is YSYEKL. There are 16 residues in the CDR3. J lost 0 bases, V lost 1 base, and 2 bases had no gene match. CDR3 loop: CASSQVRGPSNQPQHF. CDR3 in DNA: TGCGCCAGCAGCCAAGTCAGGGGGCCTAGCAATCAGCCCCAGCATTTT.

The chain employs TRBV7-8 and TRBJ2-2; 8 nucleotides line up with TRBD1. The CDR3 runs to 15 residues. With V trimmed by 2 bases and J by 4 bases, 3 bases remained unmatched. Germline CDR1 reads SGHVS; CDR2 reads FQNEAQ. The chain's CDR3 is CASSLLQGGTGELFF. The CDR3 DNA follows: TGTGCCAGCAGCTTATTACAGGGGGGCACCGGGGAGCTGTTTTTT.

CDR3 DNA sequence: TGTGCCAGCTCGAGTAGGACAGGGATGGACACTGAAGCTTTCTTT. The encoded protein is CASSSRTGMDTEAFF. The chain joins TRBV18 to TRBJ1-1, with 8 bases identical to TRBD1. The CDR3 has 15 residues. V lost 6 bases to trimming and J lost 3 bases; unmatched junction nucleotides: 9. CDR1 and CDR2 from the germline V gene are KGHSH and LQKENI.

The sample holds a few counts of this clone. V gene TRBV16 combines with J gene TRBJ2-2; 7 bases are shared with TRBD1. J gave up 7 bases and V 0 bases, and 11 bases lay outside the gene matches. CDR1 is KGHSY and CDR2 is FQNENV in the germline V gene. The CDR3 is made up of 17 amino acids. The CDR3 coding sequence is TGTGCCAGCAGCCAATCGTTTGCGACAGGGCAAGACGGGGAGCTGTTTTTT. It translates to CASSQSFATGQDGELFF.

The chain has TRBV27 and TRBJ1-2, with TRBD1 matching 9 bases. The length of the CDR3 is 16 residues. After removal of 6 bases from V and 5 bases from J, the junction contained 13 bases not matched to a gene. CDR1 MNHEY and CDR2 SMNVEV come from the germline V gene (reference sequence). The CDR3 loop is CASRGRTGEGLYGYTF. The CDR3 DNA is TGTGCCAGCAGGGGACGGACAGGGGAGGGTTTGTATGGCTACACCTTC.

This clone was recorded a few times. The chain has TRBV5-1 and TRBJ2-7; D might be TRBD1 (6 bases). The CDR3 is 15 residues long. The germline V gene has CDR1 SGHRS and CDR2 YFSETQ. V lost 0 bases, J lost 9 bases, and 19 bases lay in between. This chain's CDR3 is CASSLAGTKEERQYF. The CDR3 nucleotides read TGCGCCAGCAGCTTGGCCGGGACAAAAGAAGAGAGGCAGTACTTC.